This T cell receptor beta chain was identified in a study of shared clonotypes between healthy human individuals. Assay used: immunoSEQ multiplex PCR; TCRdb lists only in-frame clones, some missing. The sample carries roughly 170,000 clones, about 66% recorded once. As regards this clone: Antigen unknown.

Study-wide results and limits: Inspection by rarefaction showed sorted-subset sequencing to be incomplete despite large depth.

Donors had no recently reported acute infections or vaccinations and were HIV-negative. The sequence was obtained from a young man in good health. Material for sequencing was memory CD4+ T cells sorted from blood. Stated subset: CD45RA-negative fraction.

CDR3 DNA: TGCGCCAGCAGTCTCTACAGGGGGCAGAACTATGGCTACACCTTC. Amino acid sequence: CASSLYRGQNYGYTF. The gene calls are TRBV10-2 and TRBJ1-2, with 9 bases that match TRBD1. CDR1 is WSHSY, CDR2 SAAADI, per germline. The CDR3 length is 15 residues. Trimming removed 5 bases from V and 2 bases from J; junction bases left unmatched: 6.